This T cell receptor beta chain was obtained from a study of glioma-infiltrating T cells. Study-wide points: Non-neoplastic patients had below-expected tissue-blood divergence, while all gliomas exceeded expectation. Only very few CDR3 sequences appeared in both tissue and blood.

Worth noting for this clonotype: Antigen unknown. Just one base apart from a much larger clone, this may be a read error.

Using RNA template, CDR3s of TCR alpha and beta were amplified with iRepertoire arm-PCR. For one-step reverse transcription and amplification, roughly 85-450 ng of tissue mRNA or PBMC total RNA was used. TCRdb recomputed calls from the multiplex PCR reads with MiXCR, one row per CDR3 protein. Of 150,000 to 200,000 distinct CDR3 sequences in the sample, approximately 30% were seen once. This TCR was sampled from a human donor with low-grade glioma or glioblastoma, undergoing nonglioma brain surgery, or in good health (not recorded which). The sequenced sample was glioma tissue, nonneoplastic brain tissue, or PBMCs (not recorded which).

The CDR3 protein is CASSLVAWGDDTQYF. The CDR3 DNA sequence: TGTGCCAGCAGCTTGGTGGCATGGGGCGATGATACGCAGTATTTT. The J gene is TRBJ2-3, the V gene TRBV5-4; D perhaps matches TRBD1 (5 bases). CDR1 and CDR2 from the germline V gene are SGHNT and YYREEE (reference sequence). This CDR3 has 15 residues. V was trimmed by 0 bases and J by 6 bases, leaving 14 bases between them. The full variable domain, rest sourced from reference TRBV5-4 and TRBJ2-3, is ETGVTQSPTHLIKTRGQQVTLRCSSQSGHNTVSWYQQALGQGPQFIFQYYREEENGRGNFPPRFSGLQFPNYSSELNVNALELDDSALYLCASSLVAWGDDTQYFGPGTRLTVL.